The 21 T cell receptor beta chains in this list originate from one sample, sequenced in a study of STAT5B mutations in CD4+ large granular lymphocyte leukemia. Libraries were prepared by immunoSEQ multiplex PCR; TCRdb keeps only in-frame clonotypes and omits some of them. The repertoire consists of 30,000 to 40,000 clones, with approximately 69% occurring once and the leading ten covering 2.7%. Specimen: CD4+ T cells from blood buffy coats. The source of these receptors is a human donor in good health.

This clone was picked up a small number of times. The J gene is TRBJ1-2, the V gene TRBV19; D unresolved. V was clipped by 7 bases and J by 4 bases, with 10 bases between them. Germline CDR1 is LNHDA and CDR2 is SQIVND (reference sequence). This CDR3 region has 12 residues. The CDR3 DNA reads TGTGCCAGTATAGGCTTCACCTATGGCTACACCTTC. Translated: CASIGFTYGYTF. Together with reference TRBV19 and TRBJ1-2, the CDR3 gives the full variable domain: DGGITQSPKYLFRKEGQNVTLSCEQNLNHDAMYWYRQDPGQGLRLIYYSQIVNDFQKGDIAEGYSVSREKKESFPLTVTSAQKNPTAFYLCASIGFTYGYTFGSGTRLTVV.

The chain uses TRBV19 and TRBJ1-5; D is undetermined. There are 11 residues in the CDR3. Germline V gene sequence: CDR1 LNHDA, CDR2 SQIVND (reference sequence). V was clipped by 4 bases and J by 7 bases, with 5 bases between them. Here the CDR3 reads CASSTEQPQHF. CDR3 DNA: TGTGCCAGTAGTACAGAACAGCCCCAGCATTTT.

CDR3 amino acids: CASSYLGELFF. Written as DNA, the CDR3 is TGTGCCAGCAGTTACCTGGGGGAGCTGTTTTTT. The chain links TRBV6-5 to TRBJ2-2; D remains unclear. Trimming removed 2 bases from V and 8 bases from J, with 3 bases in between. Germline V gene data show CDR1 as MNHEY and CDR2 as SVGAGI. The CDR3 loop spans 11 amino acids.

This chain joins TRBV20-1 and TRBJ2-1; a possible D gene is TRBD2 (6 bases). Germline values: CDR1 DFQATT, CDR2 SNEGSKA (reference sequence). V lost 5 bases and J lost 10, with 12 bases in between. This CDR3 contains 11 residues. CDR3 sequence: CSAPLGGEQFF. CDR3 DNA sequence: TGCAGTGCTCCACTCGGAGGGGAGCAGTTCTTC.

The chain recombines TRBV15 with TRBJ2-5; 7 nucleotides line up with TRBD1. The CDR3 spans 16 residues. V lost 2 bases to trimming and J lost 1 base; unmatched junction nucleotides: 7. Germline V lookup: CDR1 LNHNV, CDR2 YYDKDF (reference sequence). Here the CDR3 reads CATSRWGSGGQETQYF. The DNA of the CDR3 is TGTGCCACCAGCAGATGGGGGTCAGGGGGCCAAGAGACCCAGTACTTC.

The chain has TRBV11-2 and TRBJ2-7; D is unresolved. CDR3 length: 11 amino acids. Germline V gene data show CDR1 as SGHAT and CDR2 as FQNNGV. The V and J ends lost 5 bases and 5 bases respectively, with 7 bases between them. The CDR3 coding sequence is TGTGCCAGCAGCCCCTTGCACGAGCAGTACTTC. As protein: CASSPLHEQYF.

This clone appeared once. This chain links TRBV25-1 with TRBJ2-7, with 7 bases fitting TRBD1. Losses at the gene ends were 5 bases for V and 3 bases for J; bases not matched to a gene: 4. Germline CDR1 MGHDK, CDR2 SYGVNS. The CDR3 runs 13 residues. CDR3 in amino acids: CASSYPGGYEQYF. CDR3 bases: TGTGCCAGCAGTTATCCAGGGGGCTACGAGCAGTACTTC.

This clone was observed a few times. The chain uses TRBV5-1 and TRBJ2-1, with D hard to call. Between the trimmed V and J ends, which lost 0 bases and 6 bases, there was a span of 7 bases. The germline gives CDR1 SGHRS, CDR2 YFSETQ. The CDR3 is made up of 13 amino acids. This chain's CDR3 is CASSLENVNEQFF. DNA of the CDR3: TGCGCCAGCAGCTTGGAAAACGTCAATGAGCAGTTCTTC. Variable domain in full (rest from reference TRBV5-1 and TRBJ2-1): KAGVTQTPRYLIKTRGQQVTLSCSPISGHRSVSWYQQTPGQGLQFLFEYFSETQRNKGNFPGRFSGRQFSNSRSEMNVSTLELGDSALYLCASSLENVNEQFFGPGTRLTVL.

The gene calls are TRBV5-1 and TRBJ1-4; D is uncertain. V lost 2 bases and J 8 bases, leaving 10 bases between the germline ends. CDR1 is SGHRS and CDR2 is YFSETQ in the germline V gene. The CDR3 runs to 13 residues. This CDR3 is CASSLTGKEKLFF. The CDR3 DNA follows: TGCGCCAGCAGCTTAACGGGGAAGGAAAAACTGTTTTTT.

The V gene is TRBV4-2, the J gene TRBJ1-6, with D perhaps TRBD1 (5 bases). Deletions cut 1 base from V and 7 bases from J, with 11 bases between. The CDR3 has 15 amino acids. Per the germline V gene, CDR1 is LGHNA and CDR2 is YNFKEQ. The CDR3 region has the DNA TGTGCCAGCAGCCAAGCTGCAGGGAGGAATTCACCCCTCCACTTT. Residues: CASSQAAGRNSPLHF.

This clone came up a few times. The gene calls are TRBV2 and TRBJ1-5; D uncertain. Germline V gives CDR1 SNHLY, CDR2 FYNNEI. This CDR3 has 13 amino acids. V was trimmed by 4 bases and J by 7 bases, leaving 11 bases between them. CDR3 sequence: CASSVGSVQPQHF. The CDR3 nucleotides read TGTGCCAGCAGTGTAGGATCGGTCCAGCCCCAGCATTTT.

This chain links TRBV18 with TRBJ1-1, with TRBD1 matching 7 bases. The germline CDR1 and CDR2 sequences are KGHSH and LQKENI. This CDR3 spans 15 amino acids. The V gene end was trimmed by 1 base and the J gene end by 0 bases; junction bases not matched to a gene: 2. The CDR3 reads CASSPRDRLNTEAFF. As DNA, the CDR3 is TGTGCCAGCTCACCACGGGACAGACTGAACACTGAAGCTTTCTTT.

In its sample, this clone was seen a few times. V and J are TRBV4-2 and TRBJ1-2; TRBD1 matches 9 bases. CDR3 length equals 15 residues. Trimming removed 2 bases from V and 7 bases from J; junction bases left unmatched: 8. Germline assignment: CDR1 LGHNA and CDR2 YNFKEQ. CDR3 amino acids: CASSQPGDREGGYTF. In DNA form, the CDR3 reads TGTGCCAGCAGCCAACCTGGGGACAGGGAAGGTGGCTACACCTTC.

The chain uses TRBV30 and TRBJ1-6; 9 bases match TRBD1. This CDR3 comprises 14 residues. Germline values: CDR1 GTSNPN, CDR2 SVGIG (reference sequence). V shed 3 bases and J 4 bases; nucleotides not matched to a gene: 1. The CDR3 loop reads CAWRQGAYNSPLHF. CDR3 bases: TGTGCCTGGAGACAGGGGGCTTATAATTCACCCCTCCACTTT.

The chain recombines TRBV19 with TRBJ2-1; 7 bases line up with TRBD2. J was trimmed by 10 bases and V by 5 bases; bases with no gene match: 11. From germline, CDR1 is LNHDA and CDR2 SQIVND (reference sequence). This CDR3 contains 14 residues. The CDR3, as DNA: TGTGCCAGTAGTGTAACATTGTTGGGGGGGGAGCAGTTCTTC. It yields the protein CASSVTLLGGEQFF.

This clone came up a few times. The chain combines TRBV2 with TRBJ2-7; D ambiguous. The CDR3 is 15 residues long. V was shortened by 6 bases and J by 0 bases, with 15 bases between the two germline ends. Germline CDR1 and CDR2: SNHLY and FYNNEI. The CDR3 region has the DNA TGTGCCAGCAGCGACACGTGGTTGGGCTCCTACGAGCAGTACTTC. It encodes CASSDTWLGSYEQYF.

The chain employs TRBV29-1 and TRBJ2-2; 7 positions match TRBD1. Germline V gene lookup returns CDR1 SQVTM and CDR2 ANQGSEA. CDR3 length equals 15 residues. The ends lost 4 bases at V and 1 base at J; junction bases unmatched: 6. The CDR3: CSVVTGALNTGELFF. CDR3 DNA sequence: TGCAGCGTTGTCACAGGGGCCCTGAACACCGGGGAGCTGTTTTTT.

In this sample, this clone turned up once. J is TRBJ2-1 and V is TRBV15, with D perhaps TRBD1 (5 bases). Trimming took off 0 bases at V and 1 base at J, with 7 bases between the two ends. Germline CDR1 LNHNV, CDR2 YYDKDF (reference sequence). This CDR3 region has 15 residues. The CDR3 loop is CATSRDKGSYNEQFF. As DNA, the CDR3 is TGTGCCACCAGCAGAGATAAGGGGTCCTACAATGAGCAGTTCTTC.

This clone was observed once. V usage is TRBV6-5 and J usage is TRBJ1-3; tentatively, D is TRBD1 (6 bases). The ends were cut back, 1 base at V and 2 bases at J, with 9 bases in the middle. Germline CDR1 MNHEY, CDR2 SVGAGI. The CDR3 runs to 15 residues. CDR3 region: CASSYFQGTGNTIYF. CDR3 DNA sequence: TGTGCCAGCAGTTACTTCCAGGGGACTGGAAACACCATATATTTT.

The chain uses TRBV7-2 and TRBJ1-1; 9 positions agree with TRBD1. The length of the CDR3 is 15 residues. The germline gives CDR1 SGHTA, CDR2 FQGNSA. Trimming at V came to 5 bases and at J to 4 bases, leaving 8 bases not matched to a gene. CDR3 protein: CASSLYRQGGTEAFF. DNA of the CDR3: TGTGCCAGCAGCCTCTACCGACAGGGGGGCACTGAAGCTTTCTTT.

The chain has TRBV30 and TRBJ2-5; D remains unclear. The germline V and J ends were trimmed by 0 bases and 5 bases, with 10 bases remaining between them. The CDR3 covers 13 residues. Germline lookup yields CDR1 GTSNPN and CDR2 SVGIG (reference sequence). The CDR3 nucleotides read TGTGCCTGGAGTGTACACGGCTGGGAGACCCAGTACTTC. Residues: CAWSVHGWETQYF.